This T cell receptor beta chain was obtained from a study of blood T cell repertoires in COVID-19 (dated by TCRdb to the early 2020s). At the level of the whole study: Samples covering the acute and convalescent phases of COVID-19 were provided by collaborators in the United States, Italy and Spain. The prospective study material was composed of cDNA or gDNA derived from T cells, B-cell-depleted T cells, or PBMCs. Subjects who had been exposed to COVID-19, were actively infected with it, or had recovered from it provided the deeply sampled blood TCRbeta repertoires that made up the dataset. The samples were drawn from the first 160 participants of the ongoing ImmuneRACE study and from 1,254 subjects provided by 6 global collaborators. Where HLA class I and class II types were available, the types were taken from metadata supplied by the sample provider, not from assay-based typing. The sample metadata nearly always contained a de-identified subject ID, COVID-19 status, age in years and sex. The repertoires were released in a freely available public database meant as a resource for research on the immune response to SARS-CoV-2.

The paper's findings and limits, for the study overall: The amount of clinical and demographic metadata varied by source and participant and was provided uncurated.

As to this clone: What this receptor recognizes is not known. Nothing much larger sits one base from this clone, and base qualities are not available.

The immunoSEQ Assay, a bias-controlled multiplex PCR, was used to amplify TCRbeta CDR3 regions from genomic DNA. The authors' analysis ran thus. Within the assay, amplification of reference gene primers was used to estimate how many nucleated cells each sample contained. To quantify the absolute abundance of each unique TCRbeta CDR3 rearrangement, sequence reads were collapsed and filtered. For each sample, productive Simpson clonality was calculated as the square root of Simpson's diversity index over productive rearrangements. TCRdb re-hosts the immuneACCESS table, in-frame sequences only. Its copies lack some clones; in the studies checked, an unresolved V gene accounts for under half of them, and the cause for the rest is not known. The DNA was the basis for D and trimming; V, J and clone size are from that table. The sample has 68,000 or so clones on record, approximately 90% of them singletons. The ten top clones hold approximately 6.8% of the sample.

Each collaborating institution followed its own protocols to collect whole blood in K2EDTA tubes. For TCRbeta analysis, collaborators shipped samples in one of three forms: frozen whole blood, isolated PBMCs, or DNA extracted from either of those sample types. The CDR3 has 12 amino acids, counting the end cysteine and phenylalanine. Solely the CDR3 DNA is kept, with 36 bases framed from the first base. Trimming takes 1 base from V and 3 bases from J, and the germline ends sit 4 bases apart. The germline V gene sets CDR1 to SGHAT and CDR2 to FQNNGV. Sequenced: peripheral blood. This chain joins TRBV11-2 to TRBJ2-7, with no confidently assigned D gene. This clonotype originated in a woman aged 65 to 85 with acute or convalescent COVID-19. The DNA reads as follows: TGTGCCAGCAGCTTAGGCAGCTACGAGCAGTACTTC. Translated, it reads CASSLGSYEQYF.